A selection of T cell receptor beta chains follows, all from one sample in a study of blood T cell repertoires in COVID-19. Clones were read by immunoSEQ multiplex PCR, and TCRdb kept only the in-frame ones, dropping some. This sample yields about 42,000 clones, of which around 83% are seen a single time; over 10% belongs to the top ten. Specimen: peripheral blood. These receptors all come from a woman between 65 and 79 years old in a cohort sampled during active COVID-19. Each CDR3 is given without its conserved first and last residue. The D gene is left open where the match is weak.

cdr3_aa: ASSLSITGTGETDTQY; d_call: TRBD1; j_call: TRBJ2-3; v_call: TRBV5-1
cdr3_aa: ASSSSGGEGEQF; d_call: TRBD2; j_call: TRBJ2-1; v_call: TRBV7-9
cdr3_aa: ASKTSGSSSYNEQF; d_call: TRBD2; j_call: TRBJ2-1; v_call: TRBV19
cdr3_aa: ASSLVGSSTGELF; d_call: -; j_call: TRBJ2-2; v_call: TRBV5-5
cdr3_aa: ASIGAREVFQPQH; d_call: -; j_call: TRBJ1-5; v_call: TRBV21-1
cdr3_aa: AIRGLADYNEQF; d_call: TRBD2; j_call: TRBJ2-1; v_call: TRBV10-3
cdr3_aa: ASSPRTGLHQPQH; d_call: TRBD1; j_call: TRBJ1-5; v_call: TRBV28
cdr3_aa: ASSAGTGDTNQPQH; d_call: TRBD1; j_call: TRBJ1-5; v_call: TRBV9
cdr3_aa: ASLQGARDTEAF; d_call: TRBD1; j_call: TRBJ1-1; v_call: TRBV28
cdr3_aa: ASSLYGQGPYEQY; d_call: TRBD1; j_call: TRBJ2-7; v_call: TRBV5-6
cdr3_aa: ASSASMGAPYSNQPQH; d_call: -; j_call: TRBJ1-5; v_call: TRBV7-8
cdr3_aa: ASSLGQGNQPQH; d_call: TRBD1; j_call: TRBJ1-5; v_call: TRBV28
cdr3_aa: ASSVATRIGPDTQY; d_call: -; j_call: TRBJ2-3; v_call: TRBV9
cdr3_aa: ASSEALSRQPSYGYT; d_call: -; j_call: TRBJ1-2; v_call: TRBV2
cdr3_aa: ASSPAGIGDTQY; d_call: -; j_call: TRBJ2-3; v_call: TRBV9
cdr3_aa: ATSREASGLSTDTQY; d_call: TRBD2; j_call: TRBJ2-3; v_call: TRBV15
cdr3_aa: ASSLTDYGYT; d_call: -; j_call: TRBJ1-2; v_call: TRBV12-3/TRBV12-4
cdr3_aa: ASSPATGEGTEAF; d_call: TRBD1; j_call: TRBJ1-1; v_call: TRBV18
cdr3_aa: ASSLSGSSYNEQF; d_call: -; j_call: TRBJ2-1; v_call: TRBV5-1
cdr3_aa: ASRRLSSYNEQF; d_call: -; j_call: TRBJ2-1; v_call: TRBV5-1
cdr3_aa: ASSPGLQGGNTEAF; d_call: -; j_call: TRBJ1-1; v_call: TRBV18
cdr3_aa: ASRPGGSGNQPQH; d_call: TRBD1; j_call: TRBJ1-5; v_call: TRBV4-2
cdr3_aa: ASRTGYEQY; d_call: -; j_call: TRBJ2-7; v_call: TRBV5-1
cdr3_aa: AISGVLAPGELF; d_call: -; j_call: TRBJ2-2; v_call: TRBV10-3
cdr3_aa: ASSQEEGTSPYNEQF; d_call: -; j_call: TRBJ2-1; v_call: TRBV4-3
cdr3_aa: ASSFEGGYGYT; d_call: -; j_call: TRBJ1-2; v_call: TRBV28
cdr3_aa: ASRDRLMVKNIQY; d_call: TRBD1; j_call: TRBJ2-4; v_call: TRBV2
cdr3_aa: ASSSTGLDAGELF; d_call: -; j_call: TRBJ2-2; v_call: TRBV5-1
cdr3_aa: ASSGGLQETQY; d_call: -; j_call: TRBJ2-5; v_call: TRBV14
cdr3_aa: ASSLESEYYGYT; d_call: -; j_call: TRBJ1-2; v_call: TRBV5-1
cdr3_aa: ASSDRDRVCSGKGNTIY; d_call: TRBD1; j_call: TRBJ1-3; v_call: TRBV6-4
cdr3_aa: ASSPRQGNSPLH; d_call: -; j_call: TRBJ1-6; v_call: TRBV3-1/TRBV3-2
cdr3_aa: ASSSSQGGDYGYT; d_call: -; j_call: TRBJ1-2; v_call: TRBV6-2/TRBV6-3
cdr3_aa: ASSSTGDQPQH; d_call: TRBD1; j_call: TRBJ1-5; v_call: TRBV7-9
cdr3_aa: AIRTGQGENTQY; d_call: TRBD1; j_call: TRBJ2-3; v_call: TRBV10-3
cdr3_aa: ASSQAPVGHDRNTIY; d_call: -; j_call: TRBJ1-3; v_call: TRBV3-1/TRBV3-2
cdr3_aa: ASILRDSQETQY; d_call: -; j_call: TRBJ2-5; v_call: TRBV3-1/TRBV3-2
cdr3_aa: ASSLGLAGVREQF; d_call: TRBD2; j_call: TRBJ2-1; v_call: TRBV5-6
cdr3_aa: ASRKGATGELF; d_call: TRBD1; j_call: TRBJ2-2; v_call: TRBV10-1
cdr3_aa: ASSDTGPISGNTIY; d_call: -; j_call: TRBJ1-3; v_call: TRBV9
cdr3_aa: AWSVYREETQY; d_call: -; j_call: TRBJ2-5; v_call: TRBV30
cdr3_aa: ASSESPGTRQH; d_call: -; j_call: TRBJ1-5; v_call: TRBV10-2
cdr3_aa: ASSGRAPIDTQY; d_call: -; j_call: TRBJ2-3; v_call: TRBV6-5
cdr3_aa: ASSQGLAGGYNEQF; d_call: TRBD2; j_call: TRBJ2-1; v_call: TRBV4-1
cdr3_aa: AISGGTGVNYEQY; d_call: TRBD1; j_call: TRBJ2-7; v_call: TRBV10-3
cdr3_aa: ASSQVADFYEQY; d_call: -; j_call: TRBJ2-7; v_call: TRBV3-1/TRBV3-2
cdr3_aa: ATSDFPSGSKDTQY; d_call: TRBD2; j_call: TRBJ2-3; v_call: TRBV24-1
cdr3_aa: ASSQGGDSGNTIY; d_call: -; j_call: TRBJ1-3; v_call: TRBV3-1/TRBV3-2
cdr3_aa: ASSEALQGDSPLH; d_call: TRBD1; j_call: TRBJ1-6; v_call: TRBV10-2
cdr3_aa: ASSSPRTGGDEQF; d_call: TRBD1; j_call: TRBJ2-1; v_call: TRBV28
cdr3_aa: ASSPLSGEHQETQY; d_call: -; j_call: TRBJ2-5; v_call: TRBV4-3
cdr3_aa: ASPPGQGRTEAF; d_call: TRBD1; j_call: TRBJ1-1; v_call: TRBV28